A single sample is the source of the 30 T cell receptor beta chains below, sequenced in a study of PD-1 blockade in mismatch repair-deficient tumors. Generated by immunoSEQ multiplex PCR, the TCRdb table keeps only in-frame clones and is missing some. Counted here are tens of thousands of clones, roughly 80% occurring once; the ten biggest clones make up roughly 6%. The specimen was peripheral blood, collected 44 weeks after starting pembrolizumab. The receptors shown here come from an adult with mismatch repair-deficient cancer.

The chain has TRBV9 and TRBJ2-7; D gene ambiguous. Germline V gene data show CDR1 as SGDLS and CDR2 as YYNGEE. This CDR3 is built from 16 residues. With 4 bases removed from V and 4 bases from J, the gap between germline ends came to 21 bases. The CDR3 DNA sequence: TGTGCCAGCAGCCCGGGTGGCGGCCTCCCCTCATACGAGCAGTACTTC. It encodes CASSPGGGLPSYEQYF.

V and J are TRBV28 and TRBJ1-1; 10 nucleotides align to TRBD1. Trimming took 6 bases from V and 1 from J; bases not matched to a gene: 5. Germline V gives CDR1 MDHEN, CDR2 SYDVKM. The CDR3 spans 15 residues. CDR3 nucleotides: TGTGCCAGCAGCCGGGACAGGGGAAGGAACACTGAAGCTTTCTTT. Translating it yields CASSRDRGRNTEAFF.

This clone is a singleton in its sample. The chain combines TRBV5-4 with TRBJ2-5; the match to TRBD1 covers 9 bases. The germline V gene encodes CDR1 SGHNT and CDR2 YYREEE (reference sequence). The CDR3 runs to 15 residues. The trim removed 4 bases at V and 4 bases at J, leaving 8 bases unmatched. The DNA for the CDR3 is TGTGCCAGCAGCCCACCGGGACAGGGTGCAGAGACCCAGTACTTC. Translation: CASSPPGQGAETQYF.

The CDR3 DNA follows: TGTGCCAGCAGCTTGTGGGGAGGAACTGAAGCTTTCTTT. Translation: CASSLWGGTEAFF. The chain employs TRBV5-6 and TRBJ1-1; D gene unclear. This CDR3 comprises 13 residues. Germline CDR1 SGHDT, CDR2 YYEEEE. The ends were cut back, 1 base at V and 5 bases at J, with 9 bases in the middle.

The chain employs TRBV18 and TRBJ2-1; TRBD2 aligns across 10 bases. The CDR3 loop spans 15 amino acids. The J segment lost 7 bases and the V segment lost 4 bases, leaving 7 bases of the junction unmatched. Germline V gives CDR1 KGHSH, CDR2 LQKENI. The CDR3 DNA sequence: TGTGCCAGCTCACGTAGACTAGCGGGTTATAATGAGCAGTTCTTC. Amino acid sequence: CASSRRLAGYNEQFF.

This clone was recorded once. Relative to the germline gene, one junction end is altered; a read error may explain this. This CDR3 reads CSVEKIPSGEIGF. The CDR3 coding sequence is TGCAGCGTTGAAAAAATCCCTAGCGGGGAAATAGGCTTC. The rearrangement links TRBV29-1 to TRBJ2-7, with TRBD2 matching over 9 bases. Per the germline V gene, CDR1 is SQVTM and CDR2 is ANQGSEA. The CDR3 runs 13 residues.

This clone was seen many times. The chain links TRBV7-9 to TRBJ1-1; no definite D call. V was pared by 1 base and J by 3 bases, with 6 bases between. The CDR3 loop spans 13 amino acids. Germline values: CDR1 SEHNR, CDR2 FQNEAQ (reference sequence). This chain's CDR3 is CASSLVTDTEAFF. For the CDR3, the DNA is TGTGCCAGCAGCTTAGTAACGGACACTGAAGCTTTCTTT.

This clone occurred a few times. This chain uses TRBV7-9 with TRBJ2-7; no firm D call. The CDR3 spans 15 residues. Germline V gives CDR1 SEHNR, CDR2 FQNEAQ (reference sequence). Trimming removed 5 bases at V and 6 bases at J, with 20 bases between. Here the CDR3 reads CASSPSRPSSIEQYF. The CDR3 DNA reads TGTGCCAGCAGCCCCTCGAGGCCCTCGAGCATCGAGCAGTACTTC.

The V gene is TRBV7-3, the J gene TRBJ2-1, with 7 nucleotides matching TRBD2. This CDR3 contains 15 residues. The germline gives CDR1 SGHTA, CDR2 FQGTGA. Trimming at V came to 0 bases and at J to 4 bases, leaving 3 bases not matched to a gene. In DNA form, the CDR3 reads TGTGCCAGCAGCTTAACGGGTAGCGGGTACAATGAGCAGTTCTTC. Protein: CASSLTGSGYNEQFF.

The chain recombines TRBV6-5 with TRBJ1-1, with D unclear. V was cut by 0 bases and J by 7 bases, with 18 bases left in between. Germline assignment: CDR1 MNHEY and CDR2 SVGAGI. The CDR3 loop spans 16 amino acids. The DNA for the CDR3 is TGTGCCAGCAGTTACTCGGACTCCGCGTCCGACGGTGAAGCTTTCTTT. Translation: CASSYSDSASDGEAFF.

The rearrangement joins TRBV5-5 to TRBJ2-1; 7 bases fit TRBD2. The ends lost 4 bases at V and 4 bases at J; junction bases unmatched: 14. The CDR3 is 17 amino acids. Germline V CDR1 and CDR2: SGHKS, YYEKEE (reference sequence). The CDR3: CASSPGRDYRPYNEQFF. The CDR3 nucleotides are TGTGCCAGCAGCCCGGGCCGGGACTACAGACCTTACAATGAGCAGTTCTTC.

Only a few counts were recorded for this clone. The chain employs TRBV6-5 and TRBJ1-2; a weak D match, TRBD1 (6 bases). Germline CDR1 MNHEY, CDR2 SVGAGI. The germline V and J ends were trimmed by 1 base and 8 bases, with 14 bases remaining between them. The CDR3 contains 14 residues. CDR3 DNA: TGTGCCAGCAGTTACTTCGGGCAGGGGAAGGGCTACACCTTC. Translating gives CASSYFGQGKGYTF.

This CDR3 is CASSVSGDGEQYF. DNA for the CDR3: TGTGCCAGCAGCGTTTCAGGGGACGGCGAGCAGTACTTC. The chain combines TRBV9 with TRBJ2-7; possible D gene TRBD1, 6 bases. The V end lost 2 bases, the J end lost 6 bases, and 12 bases lay between the germline ends. The CDR3 covers 13 residues. Germline loops: CDR1 SGDLS, CDR2 YYNGEE.

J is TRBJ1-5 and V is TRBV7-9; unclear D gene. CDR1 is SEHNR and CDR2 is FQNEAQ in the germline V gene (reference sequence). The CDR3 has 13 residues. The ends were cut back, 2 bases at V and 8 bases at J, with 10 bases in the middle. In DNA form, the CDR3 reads TGTGCCAGCAGCTTATCCGGGATGGAGCCCCAGCATTTT. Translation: CASSLSGMEPQHF.

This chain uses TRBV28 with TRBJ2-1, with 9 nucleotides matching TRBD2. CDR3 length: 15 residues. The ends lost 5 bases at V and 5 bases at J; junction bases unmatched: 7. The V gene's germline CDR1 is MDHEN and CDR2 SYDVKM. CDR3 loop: CASSPSGRINNEQFF. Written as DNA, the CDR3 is TGTGCCAGCAGTCCCAGCGGGAGGATCAACAATGAGCAGTTCTTC.

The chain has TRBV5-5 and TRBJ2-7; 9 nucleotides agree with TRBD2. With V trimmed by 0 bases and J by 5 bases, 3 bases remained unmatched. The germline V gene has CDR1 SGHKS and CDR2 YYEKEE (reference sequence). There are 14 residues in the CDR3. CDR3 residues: CASSLGLAANEQYF. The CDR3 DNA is TGTGCCAGCAGCTTGGGACTAGCGGCCAACGAGCAGTACTTC.

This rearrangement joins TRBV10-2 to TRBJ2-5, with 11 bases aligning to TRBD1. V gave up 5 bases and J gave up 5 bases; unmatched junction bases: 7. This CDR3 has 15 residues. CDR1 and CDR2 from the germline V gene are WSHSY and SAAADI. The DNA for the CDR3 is TGCGCCAGCAGTAAGGACAGGGGGCCAGAGGAGACCCAGTACTTC. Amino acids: CASSKDRGPEETQYF.

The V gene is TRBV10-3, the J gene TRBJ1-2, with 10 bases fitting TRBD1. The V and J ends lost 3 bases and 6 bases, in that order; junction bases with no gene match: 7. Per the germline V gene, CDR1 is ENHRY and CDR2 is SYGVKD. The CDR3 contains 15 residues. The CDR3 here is CAISEDRGRLNGYTF. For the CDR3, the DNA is TGTGCCATCAGTGAAGACAGGGGGCGCCTTAATGGCTACACCTTC.

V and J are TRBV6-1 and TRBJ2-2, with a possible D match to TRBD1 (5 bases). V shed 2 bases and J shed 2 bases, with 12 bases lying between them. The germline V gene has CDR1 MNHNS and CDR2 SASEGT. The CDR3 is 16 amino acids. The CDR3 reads CASSELWTSNTGELFF. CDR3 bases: TGTGCCAGCAGTGAATTGTGGACATCCAACACCGGGGAGCTGTTTTTT.

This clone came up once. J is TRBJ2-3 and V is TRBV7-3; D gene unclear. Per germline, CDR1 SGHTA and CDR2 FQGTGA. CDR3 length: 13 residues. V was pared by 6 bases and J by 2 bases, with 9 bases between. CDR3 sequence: CASRLGHTDTQYF. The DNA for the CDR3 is TGTGCCAGCAGACTCGGCCACACAGATACGCAGTATTTT.

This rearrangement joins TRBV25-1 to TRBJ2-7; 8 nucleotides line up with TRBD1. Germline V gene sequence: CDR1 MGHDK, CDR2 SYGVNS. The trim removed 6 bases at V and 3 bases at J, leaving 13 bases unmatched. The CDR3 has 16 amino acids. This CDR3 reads CASSSSSGTGDYEQYF. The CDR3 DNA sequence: TGTGCCAGCAGCTCTTCCTCCGGGACAGGAGACTACGAGCAGTACTTC.

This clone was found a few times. In DNA form, the CDR3 reads TGTGCCAGCAGGGGCGGGTCGGGAGGTATAGGCGGGGAGCTGTTTTTT. This gives the protein CASRGGSGGIGGELFF. This sequence joins TRBV7-2 and TRBJ2-2; 7 bases match TRBD2. V lost 6 bases and J lost 7; bases outside the gene matches: 14. The CDR3 is made up of 16 amino acids. Germline CDR1 reads SGHTA; CDR2 reads FQGNSA.

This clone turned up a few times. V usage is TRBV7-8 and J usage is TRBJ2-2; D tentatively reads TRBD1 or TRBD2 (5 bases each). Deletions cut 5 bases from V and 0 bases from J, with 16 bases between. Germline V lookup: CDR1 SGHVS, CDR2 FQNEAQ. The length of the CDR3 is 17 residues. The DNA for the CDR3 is TGTGCCAGCAGCCCCCGCCCGGGGACCGCGAACACCGGGGAGCTGTTTTTT. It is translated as CASSPRPGTANTGELFF.

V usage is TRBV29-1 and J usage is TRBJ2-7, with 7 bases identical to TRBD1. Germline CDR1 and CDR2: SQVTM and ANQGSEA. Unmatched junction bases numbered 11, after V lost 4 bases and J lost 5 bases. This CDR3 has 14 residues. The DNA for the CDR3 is TGCAGCGTTGCGGGCAGGGGGTTTCGCGACGAGCAGTACTTC. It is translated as CSVAGRGFRDEQYF.

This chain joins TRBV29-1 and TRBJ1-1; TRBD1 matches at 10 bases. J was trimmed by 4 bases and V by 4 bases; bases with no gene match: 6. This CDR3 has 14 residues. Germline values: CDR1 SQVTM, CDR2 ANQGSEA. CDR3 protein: CSVVERQGATEAFF. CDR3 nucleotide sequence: TGCAGCGTTGTGGAAAGACAGGGGGCCACTGAAGCTTTCTTT.

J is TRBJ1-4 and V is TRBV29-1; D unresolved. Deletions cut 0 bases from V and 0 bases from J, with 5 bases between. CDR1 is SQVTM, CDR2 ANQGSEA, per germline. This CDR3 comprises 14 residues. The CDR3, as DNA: TGCAGCGTTGAAGACAGCTCAACTAATGAAAAACTGTTTTTT. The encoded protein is CSVEDSSTNEKLFF.

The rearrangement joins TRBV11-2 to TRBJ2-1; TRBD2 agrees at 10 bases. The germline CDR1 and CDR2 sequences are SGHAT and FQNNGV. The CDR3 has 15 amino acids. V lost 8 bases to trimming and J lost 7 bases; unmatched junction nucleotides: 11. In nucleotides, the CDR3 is TGTGCCAGCCGCGAGCGGGAGGGCCGTGTGAATGAGCAGTTCTTC. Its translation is CASREREGRVNEQFF.

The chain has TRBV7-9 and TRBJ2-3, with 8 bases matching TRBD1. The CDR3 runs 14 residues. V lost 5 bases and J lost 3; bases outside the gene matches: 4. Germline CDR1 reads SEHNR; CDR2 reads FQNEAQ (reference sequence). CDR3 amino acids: CASSHGTGTDTQYF. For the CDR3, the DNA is TGTGCCAGCAGCCATGGGACAGGAACAGATACGCAGTATTTT.

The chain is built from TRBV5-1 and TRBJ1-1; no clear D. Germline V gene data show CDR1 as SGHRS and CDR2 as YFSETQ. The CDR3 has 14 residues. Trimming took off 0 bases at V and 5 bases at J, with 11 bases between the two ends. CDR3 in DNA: TGCGCCAGCAGCTTGGAGGGAGGCAGTACTGAAGCTTTCTTT. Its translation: CASSLEGGSTEAFF.

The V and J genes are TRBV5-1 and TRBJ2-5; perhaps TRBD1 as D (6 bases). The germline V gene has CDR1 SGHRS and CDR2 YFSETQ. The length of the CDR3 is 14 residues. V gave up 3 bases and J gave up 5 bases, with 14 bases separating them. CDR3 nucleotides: TGCGCCAGCAGCTACCCAGGGGTTGGGGAGACCCAGTACTTC. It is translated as CASSYPGVGETQYF.